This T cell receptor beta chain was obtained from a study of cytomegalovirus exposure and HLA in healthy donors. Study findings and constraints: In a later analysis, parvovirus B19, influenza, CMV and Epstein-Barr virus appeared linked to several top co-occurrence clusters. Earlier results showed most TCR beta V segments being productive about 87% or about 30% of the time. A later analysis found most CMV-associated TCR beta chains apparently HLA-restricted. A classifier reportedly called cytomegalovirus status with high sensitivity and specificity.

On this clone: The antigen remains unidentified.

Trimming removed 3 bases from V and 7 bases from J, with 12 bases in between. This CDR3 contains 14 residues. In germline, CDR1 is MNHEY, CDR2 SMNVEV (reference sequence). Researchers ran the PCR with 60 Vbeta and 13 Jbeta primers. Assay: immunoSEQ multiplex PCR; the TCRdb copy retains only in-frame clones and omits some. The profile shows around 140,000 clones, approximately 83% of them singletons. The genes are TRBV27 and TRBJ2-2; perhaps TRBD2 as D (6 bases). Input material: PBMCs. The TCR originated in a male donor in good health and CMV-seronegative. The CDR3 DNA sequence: TGTGCCAGCAGTTTCATAGGCGGGAACGGGGAGCTGTTTTTT. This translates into CASSFIGGNGELFF.